The source of this TCR beta chain is a study of blood T cell repertoires in COVID-19. Study overall: Both acute and convalescent COVID-19 samples were obtained from the United States, Italy and Spain.

With 0 bases clipped from V and 2 bases from J, the junction kept 5 bases outside the gene matches. The germline CDR1 and CDR2 sequences are SGDLS and YYNGEE. The CDR3 is made up of 16 amino acids. Authors' methods: For nucleated cells, counts were estimated from reference gene primer amplification. The method was immunoSEQ multiplex PCR; TCRdb's version includes in-frame clones alone and lacks a portion of them. The DNA gave D and trimming, while V, J and clone size come from that table. The sample has 150,000 to 200,000 clones; more than 60% are singletons. The chain couples TRBV9 to TRBJ1-3, with 7 bases identical to TRBD1. The source material was peripheral blood. The receptor was isolated from a man aged 60 to 69 with acute or convalescent COVID-19. This chain's CDR3 is CASSVAGGGPGNTIYF. CDR3 nucleotides: TGTGCCAGCAGCGTAGCTGGAGGGGGCCCTGGAAACACCATATATTTT.